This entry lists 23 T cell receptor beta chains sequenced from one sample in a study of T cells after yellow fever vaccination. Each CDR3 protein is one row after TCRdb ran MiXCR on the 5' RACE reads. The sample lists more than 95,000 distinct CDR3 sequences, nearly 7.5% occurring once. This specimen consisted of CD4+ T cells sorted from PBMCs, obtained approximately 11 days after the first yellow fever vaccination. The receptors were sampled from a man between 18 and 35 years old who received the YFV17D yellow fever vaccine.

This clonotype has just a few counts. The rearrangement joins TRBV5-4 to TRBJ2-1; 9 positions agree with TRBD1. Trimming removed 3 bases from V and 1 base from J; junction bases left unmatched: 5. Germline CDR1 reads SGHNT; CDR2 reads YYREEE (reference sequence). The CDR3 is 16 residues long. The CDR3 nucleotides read TGTGCCAGCAGCTATCCGGGACAGGGTTCCTACAATGAGCAGTTCTTC. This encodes CASSYPGQGSYNEQFF.

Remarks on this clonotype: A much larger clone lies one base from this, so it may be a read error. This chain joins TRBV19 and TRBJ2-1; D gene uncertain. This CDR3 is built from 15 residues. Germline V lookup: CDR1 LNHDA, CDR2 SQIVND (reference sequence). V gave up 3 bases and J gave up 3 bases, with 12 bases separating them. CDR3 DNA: TGTGCCAGTAGTATGAGTACAAATTACTACAATGAGCAGTTCTTC. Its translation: CASSMSTNYYNEQFF.

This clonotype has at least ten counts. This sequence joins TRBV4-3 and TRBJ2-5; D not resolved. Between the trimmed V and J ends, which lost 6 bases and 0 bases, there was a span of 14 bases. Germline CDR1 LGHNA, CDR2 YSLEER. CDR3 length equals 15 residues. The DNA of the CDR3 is TGCGCCAGCAGTCGTGATCGGGCCAACCAAGAGACCCAGTACTTC. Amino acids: CASSRDRANQETQYF.

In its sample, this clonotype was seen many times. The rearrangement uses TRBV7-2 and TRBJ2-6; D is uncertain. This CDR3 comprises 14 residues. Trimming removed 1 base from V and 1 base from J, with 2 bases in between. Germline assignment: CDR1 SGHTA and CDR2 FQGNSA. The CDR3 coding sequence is TGTGCCAGCAGCTTAGGGTCTGGGGCCAACGTCCTGACTTTC. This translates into CASSLGSGANVLTF.

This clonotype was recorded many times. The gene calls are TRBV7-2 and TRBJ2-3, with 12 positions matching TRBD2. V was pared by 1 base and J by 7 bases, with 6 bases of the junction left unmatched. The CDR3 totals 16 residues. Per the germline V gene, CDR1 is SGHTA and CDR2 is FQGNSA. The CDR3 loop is CASSLVLAGGRNTQYF. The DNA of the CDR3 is TGTGCCAGCAGCTTAGTACTAGCGGGGGGTAGAAATACGCAGTATTTT.

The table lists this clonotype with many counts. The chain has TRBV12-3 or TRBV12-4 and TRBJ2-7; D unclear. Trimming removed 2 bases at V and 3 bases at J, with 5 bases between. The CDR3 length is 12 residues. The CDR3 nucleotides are TGTGCCAGCAGTTTATTCAGCTACGAGCAGTACTTC. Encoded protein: CASSLFSYEQYF.

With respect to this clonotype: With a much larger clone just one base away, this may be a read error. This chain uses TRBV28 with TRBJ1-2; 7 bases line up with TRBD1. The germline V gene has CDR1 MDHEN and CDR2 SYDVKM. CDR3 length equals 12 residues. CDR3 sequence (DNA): TGTACCAGCAGTCCACAGGGGTATGGCTACACCTTC. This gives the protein CTSSPQGYGYTF.

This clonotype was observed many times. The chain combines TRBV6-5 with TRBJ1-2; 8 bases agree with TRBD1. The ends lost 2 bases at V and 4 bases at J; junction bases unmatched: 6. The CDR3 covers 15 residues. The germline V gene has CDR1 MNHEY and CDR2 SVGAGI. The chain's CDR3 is CASSYARTGIYGYTF. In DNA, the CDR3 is TGTGCCAGCAGTTACGCTCGGACAGGGATCTATGGCTACACCTTC.

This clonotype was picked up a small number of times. In DNA, the CDR3 is TGTGCCAACGGAGACGGCCGGGGACTAGCGGGGTTCCAAGAGACCCAGTACTTC. Protein: CANGDGRGLAGFQETQYF. The rearrangement links TRBV11-1 to TRBJ2-5; the match to TRBD2 covers 13 bases. Per the germline V gene, CDR1 is SGHAT and CDR2 is FQDESV (reference sequence). V was clipped by 10 bases and J by 1 base; unmatched bases: 15. CDR3 length: 18 amino acids.

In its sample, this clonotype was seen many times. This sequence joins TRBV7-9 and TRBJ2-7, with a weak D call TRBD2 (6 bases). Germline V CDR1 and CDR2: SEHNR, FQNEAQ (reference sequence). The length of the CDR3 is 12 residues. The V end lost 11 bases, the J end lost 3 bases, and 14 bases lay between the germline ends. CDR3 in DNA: TGTGCCTCAGGGCAGGGAGGCTACGAGCAGTACTTC. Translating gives CASGQGGYEQYF.

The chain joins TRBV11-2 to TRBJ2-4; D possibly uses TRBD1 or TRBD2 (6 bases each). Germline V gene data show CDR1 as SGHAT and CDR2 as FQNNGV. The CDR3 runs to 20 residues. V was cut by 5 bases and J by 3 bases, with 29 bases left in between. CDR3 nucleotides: TGTGCCAGCAGCCCAAGGGGACTCTCCGTTGGAGGGGGAGTCAAAAACATTCAGTACTTC. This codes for CASSPRGLSVGGGVKNIQYF.

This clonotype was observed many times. The CDR3 DNA reads TGTGCCAGCAGTTCGGGACTAGCGGCTGTTAATACGCAGTATTTT. It specifies CASSSGLAAVNTQYF. The chain is built from TRBV27 and TRBJ2-3, with TRBD2 identical over 11 bases. This CDR3 is 15 amino acids long. Germline CDR1 MNHEY, CDR2 SMNVEV (reference sequence). J gave up 7 bases and V 4 bases, and 7 bases lay outside the gene matches.

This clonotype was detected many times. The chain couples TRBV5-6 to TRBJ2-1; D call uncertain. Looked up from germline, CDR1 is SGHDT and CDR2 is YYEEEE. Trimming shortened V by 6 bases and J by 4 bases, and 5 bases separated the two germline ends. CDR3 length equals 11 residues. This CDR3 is CASTGYNEQFF. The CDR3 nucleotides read TGTGCCAGCACTGGGTACAATGAGCAGTTCTTC. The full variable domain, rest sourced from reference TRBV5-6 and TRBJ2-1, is DAGVTQSPTHLIKTRGQQVTLRCSPKSGHDTVSWYQQALGQGPQFIFQYYEEEERQRGNFPDRFSGHQFPNYSSELNVNALLLGDSALYLCASTGYNEQFFGPGTRLTVL.

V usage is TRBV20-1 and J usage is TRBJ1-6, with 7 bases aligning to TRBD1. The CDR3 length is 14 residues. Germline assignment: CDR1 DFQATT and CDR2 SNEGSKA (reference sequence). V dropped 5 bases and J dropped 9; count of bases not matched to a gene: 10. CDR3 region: CSAGTDRESSPLHF. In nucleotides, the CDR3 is TGCAGTGCTGGAACCGACAGGGAAAGTTCACCCCTCCACTTT.

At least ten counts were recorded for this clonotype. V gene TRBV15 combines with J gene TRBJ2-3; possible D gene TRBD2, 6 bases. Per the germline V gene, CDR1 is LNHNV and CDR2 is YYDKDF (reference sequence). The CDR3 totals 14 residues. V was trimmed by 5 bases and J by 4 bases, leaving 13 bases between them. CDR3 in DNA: TGTGCCACCAGCTCCCGGGGCGGGGCAGATACGCAGTATTTT. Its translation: CATSSRGGADTQYF. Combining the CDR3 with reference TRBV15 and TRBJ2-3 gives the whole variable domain DAMVIQNPRYQVTQFGKPVTLSCSQTLNHNVMYWYQQKSSQAPKLLFHYYDKDFNNEADTPDNFQSRRPNTSFCFLDIRSPGLGDTAMYLCATSSRGGADTQYFGPGTRLTVL.

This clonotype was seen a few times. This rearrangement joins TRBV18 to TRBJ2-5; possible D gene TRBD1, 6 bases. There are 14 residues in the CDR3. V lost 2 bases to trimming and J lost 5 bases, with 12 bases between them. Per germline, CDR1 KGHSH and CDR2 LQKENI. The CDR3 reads CASSPSAGAETQYF. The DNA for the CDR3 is TGTGCCAGCTCACCATCAGCAGGGGCCGAGACCCAGTACTTC.

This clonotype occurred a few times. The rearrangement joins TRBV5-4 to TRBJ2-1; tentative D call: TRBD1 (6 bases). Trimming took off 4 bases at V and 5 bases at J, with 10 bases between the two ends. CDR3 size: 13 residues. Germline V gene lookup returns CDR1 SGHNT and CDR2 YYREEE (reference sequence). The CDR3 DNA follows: TGTGCCAGCAGCACCGACAGGCACAATGAGCAGTTCTTC. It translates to CASSTDRHNEQFF.

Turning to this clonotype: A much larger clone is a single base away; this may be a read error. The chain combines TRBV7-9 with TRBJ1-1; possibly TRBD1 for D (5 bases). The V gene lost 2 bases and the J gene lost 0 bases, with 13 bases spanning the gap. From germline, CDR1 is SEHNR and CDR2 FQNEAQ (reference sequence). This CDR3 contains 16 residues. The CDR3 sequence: CASSLWPRGMNTEAFF. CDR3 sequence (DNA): TGTGCCAGCAGCTTATGGCCAAGGGGCATGAACACTGAAGCTTTCTTT.

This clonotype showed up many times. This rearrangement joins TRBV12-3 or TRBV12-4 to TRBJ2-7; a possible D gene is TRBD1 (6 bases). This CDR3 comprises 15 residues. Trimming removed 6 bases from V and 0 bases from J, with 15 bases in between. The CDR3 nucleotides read TGTGCCAGCAGCACGGGACAAGACTTCTCCTACGAGCAGTACTTC. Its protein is CASSTGQDFSYEQYF.

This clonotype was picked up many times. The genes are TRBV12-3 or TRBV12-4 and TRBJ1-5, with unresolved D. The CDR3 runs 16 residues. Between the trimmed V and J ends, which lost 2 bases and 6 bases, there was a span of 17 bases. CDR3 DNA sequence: TGTGCCAGCAGTTTAATTGTCGGGGAATCTACTCAGCCCCAGCATTTT. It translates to CASSLIVGESTQPQHF.

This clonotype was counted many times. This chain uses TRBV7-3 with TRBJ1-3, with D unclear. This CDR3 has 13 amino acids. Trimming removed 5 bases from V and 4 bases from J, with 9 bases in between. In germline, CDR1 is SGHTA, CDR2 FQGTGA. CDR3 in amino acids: CASSPGSGNTIYF. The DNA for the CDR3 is TGTGCCAGCAGCCCTGGGTCCGGAAACACCATATATTTT.

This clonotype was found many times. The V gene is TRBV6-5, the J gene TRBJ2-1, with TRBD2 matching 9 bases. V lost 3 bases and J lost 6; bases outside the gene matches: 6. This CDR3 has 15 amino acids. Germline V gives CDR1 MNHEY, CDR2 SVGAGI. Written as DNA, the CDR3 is TGTGCCAGCAGTTATTACAGAGCGGGGGGCAATGAGCAGTTCTTC. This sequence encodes CASSYYRAGGNEQFF.

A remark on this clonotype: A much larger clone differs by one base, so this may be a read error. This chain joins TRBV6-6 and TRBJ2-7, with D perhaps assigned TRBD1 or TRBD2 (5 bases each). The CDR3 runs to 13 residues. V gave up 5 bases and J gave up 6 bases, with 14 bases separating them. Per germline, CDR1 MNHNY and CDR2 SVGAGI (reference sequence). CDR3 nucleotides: TGTGCCAGCAGTGACAGCCGGGAACTCGAGCAGTACGTC. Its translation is CASSDSRELEQYV.